These 28 T cell receptor beta chains were sequenced from one sample in a study of spatial heterogeneity in lung cancer. TCRdb re-called the 5' RACE reads through MiXCR, storing one row per CDR3 protein. The table includes tens of thousands of distinct CDR3 sequences, about 20% detected once. Time point in this sample: sample taken at primary tumor resection. Tumor, nontumor lung or frozen PBMC supplied whole RNA that was sequenced unsorted. The specimen comprised PBMCs, sampled at surgery. These receptors all come from a male donor with early-stage non-small cell lung cancer.

CDR3 protein: CASSFVYNEQFF. CDR3 coding DNA: TGTGCCAGCAGTTTTGTATACAATGAGCAGTTCTTC. The chain couples TRBV28 to TRBJ2-1; D is undetermined. The germline gives CDR1 MDHEN, CDR2 SYDVKM. The CDR3 has 12 amino acids. Deletions cut 3 bases from V and 4 bases from J, with 4 bases between.

This clonotype was observed at least ten times. The V gene is TRBV4-1, the J gene TRBJ2-5; 13 bases align to TRBD2. CDR3 length: 19 amino acids. Germline CDR1 MGHRA, CDR2 YSYEKL. The V gene end was trimmed by 0 bases and the J gene end by 1 base; junction bases not matched to a gene: 8. CDR3 DNA: TGCGCCAGCAGCCAAGAGGGGACTAGCGGGGCCCCTTCCCAAGAGACCCAGTACTTC. Translation: CASSQEGTSGAPSQETQYF.

This chain links TRBV20-1 with TRBJ2-7; D perhaps matches TRBD1 (6 bases). Germline CDR1 DFQATT, CDR2 SNEGSKA (reference sequence). Trimming shortened V by 6 bases and J by 2 bases, and 14 bases separated the two germline ends. The CDR3 has 13 residues. The CDR3 DNA reads TGCAGTGCATCCACAGGGTCTACCTACGAGCAGTACTTC. This translates into CSASTGSTYEQYF.

This clonotype was seen a few times. The CDR3 nucleotides read TGTGCCAGCAGAAACAGGGTGGGTGAGCAGTTCTTC. It yields the protein CASRNRVGEQFF. This chain links TRBV6-5 with TRBJ2-1; D perhaps matches TRBD1 (6 bases). Germline CDR1 MNHEY, CDR2 SVGAGI. The CDR3 is made up of 12 amino acids. Trimming left V 6 bases short and J 9 bases short, with 12 bases between.

This clonotype showed up just a few times. This rearrangement joins TRBV27 to TRBJ2-6; D call uncertain. Germline V gene sequence: CDR1 MNHEY, CDR2 SMNVEV (reference sequence). Between the trimmed V and J ends, which lost 3 bases and 4 bases, there was a span of 4 bases. This CDR3 has 13 residues. DNA for the CDR3: TGTGCCAGCAGTTTGGAAGGGGCCAACGTCCTGACTTTC. Encoded protein: CASSLEGANVLTF.

V and J are TRBV29-1 and TRBJ2-5, with D unresolved. The germline CDR1 and CDR2 sequences are SQVTM and ANQGSEA. V was cut by 7 bases and J by 4 bases, with 7 bases left in between. The CDR3 loop spans 10 amino acids. Here the CDR3 reads CSASLETQYF. In DNA, the CDR3 is TGCAGCGCATCTTTAGAGACCCAGTACTTC.

This clonotype has just a few counts. J is TRBJ2-7 and V is TRBV27, with 11 positions matching TRBD2. This CDR3 contains 15 residues. Germline assignment: CDR1 MNHEY and CDR2 SMNVEV (reference sequence). After removal of 3 bases from V and 7 bases from J, the junction contained 8 bases not matched to a gene. The CDR3 protein is CASSLNRLAGGEQYF. CDR3 DNA: TGTGCCAGCAGTTTGAATCGGCTAGCGGGAGGTGAGCAGTACTTC.

There are many counts of this clonotype. This CDR3 reads CASSPSGIEQYF. CDR3 DNA sequence: TGTGCCAGCAGTCCGTCGGGGATCGAGCAGTACTTC. The chain joins TRBV27 to TRBJ2-7; D may be TRBD2 (5 bases). V was cut by 5 bases and J by 6 bases, with 11 bases left in between. From germline, CDR1 is MNHEY and CDR2 SMNVEV (reference sequence). The CDR3 contains 12 residues.

This sequence joins TRBV6-2 or TRBV6-3 and TRBJ2-7; D possibly corresponds to TRBD1 (6 bases). CDR1 MNHEY and CDR2 SVGEGT come from the germline V gene. The length of the CDR3 is 13 residues. Trimming left V 10 bases short and J 0 bases short, with 13 bases between. CDR3 in DNA: TGTGCCACCCAAAGGGGGAGCTCCTACGAGCAGTACTTC. Translation: CATQRGSSYEQYF.

This chain uses TRBV28 with TRBJ1-5; D is uncertain. Trimming shortened V by 3 bases and J by 6 bases, and 18 bases separated the two germline ends. Germline loops: CDR1 MDHEN, CDR2 SYDVKM. There are 16 residues in the CDR3. CDR3: CASSLNADGEGQPQHF. The DNA of the CDR3 is TGTGCCAGCAGTTTGAACGCGGACGGTGAGGGTCAGCCCCAGCATTTT.

This clonotype was picked up one time. The chain employs TRBV20-1 and TRBJ2-5; D is uncertain. V dropped 5 bases and J dropped 2 bases, with 12 bases sitting between them. Germline V gene lookup returns CDR1 DFQATT and CDR2 SNEGSKA (reference sequence). CDR3 length: 13 residues. The CDR3, as DNA: TGCAGTGCTCCACCTAGAGGACAAGAGACCCAGTACTTC. Its translation is CSAPPRGQETQYF.

This clonotype appeared a single time. This sequence joins TRBV24-1 and TRBJ2-4, with D perhaps TRBD2 (5 bases). Per the germline V gene, CDR1 is KGHDR and CDR2 is SFDVKD. The CDR3 loop spans 15 amino acids. Trimming removed 2 bases from V and 3 bases from J, with 10 bases in between. The CDR3 sequence: CATSDWERLKNIQYF. CDR3 DNA: TGTGCCACCAGTGATTGGGAGCGCCTCAAAAACATTCAGTACTTC.

This clonotype was seen many times. This chain uses TRBV28 with TRBJ2-6, with D unclear. Germline V gene lookup returns CDR1 MDHEN and CDR2 SYDVKM. The length of the CDR3 is 13 residues. Trimming cost V 3 bases and J 4 bases, with 4 bases left between them. In DNA form, the CDR3 reads TGTGCCAGCAGTTTGAGGGGGGCCAACGTCCTGACTTTC. It encodes CASSLRGANVLTF.

The chain combines TRBV20-1 with TRBJ2-6, with D unclear. CDR3 length equals 15 residues. V dropped 6 bases and J dropped 0 bases, with 12 bases sitting between them. Germline loops: CDR1 DFQATT, CDR2 SNEGSKA (reference sequence). CDR3: CSAPTPASGANVLTF. CDR3 sequence (DNA): TGCAGTGCCCCGACTCCAGCCTCTGGGGCCAACGTCCTGACTTTC.

This clonotype occurred once. V usage is TRBV20-1 and J usage is TRBJ2-4, with a possible D match to TRBD2 (6 bases). The length of the CDR3 is 15 residues. The V gene lost 4 bases and the J gene lost 1 base, with 14 bases spanning the gap. Germline assignment: CDR1 DFQATT and CDR2 SNEGSKA (reference sequence). DNA of the CDR3: TGCAGTGCTAAAACGCCGGGGGACGCCAAAAACATTCAGTACTTC. Protein sequence: CSAKTPGDAKNIQYF.

This clonotype was counted only a few times. The rearrangement uses TRBV7-8 and TRBJ1-4, with 9 positions matching TRBD1. From germline, CDR1 is SGHVS and CDR2 FQNEAQ. Germline trimming cut 1 base from V and 8 bases from J; bases unmatched to any gene: 8. The CDR3 extends over 16 amino acids. The CDR3 nucleotides read TGTGCCAGCAGCTTAGTCGGCGGGACAGGGAAAGAAAAACTGTTTTTT. It specifies CASSLVGGTGKEKLFF.

This clonotype was seen more than once but under ten times. The chain recombines TRBV5-1 with TRBJ1-4; 9 bases align to TRBD1. CDR3 size: 14 residues. Losses at the gene ends were 0 bases for V and 10 bases for J; bases not matched to a gene: 4. Germline loops: CDR1 SGHRS, CDR2 YFSETQ. Written as DNA, the CDR3 is TGCGCCAGCAGCTTGGATCCGACAGGGGGAAAACTGTTTTTT. This translates into CASSLDPTGGKLFF.

This clonotype has only a few counts. V is TRBV3-1 and J is TRBJ1-6, with 10 bases matching TRBD1. Germline loops: CDR1 LGHDT, CDR2 YNNKEL (reference sequence). V shed 3 bases and J 6 bases; nucleotides not matched to a gene: 8. This CDR3 has 17 amino acids. The CDR3: CASSQPLTGGRNSPLHF. In DNA, the CDR3 is TGTGCCAGCAGCCAGCCCCTGACAGGGGGCCGTAATTCACCCCTCCACTTT. Full variable domain (remainder filled in from reference TRBV3-1 and TRBJ1-6): DTAVSQTPKYLVTQMGNDKSIKCEQNLGHDTMYWYKQDSKKFLKIMFSYNNKELIINETVPNRFSPKSPDKAHLNLHINSLELGDSAVYFCASSQPLTGGRNSPLHFGNGTRLTVT.

This clonotype was seen at least ten times. This chain links TRBV6-4 with TRBJ2-3, with 9 bases fitting TRBD2. The CDR3 length is 14 residues. After removal of 6 bases from V and 1 base from J, the junction contained 2 bases not matched to a gene. Germline V gene sequence: CDR1 MRHNA, CDR2 SNTAGT. CDR3 coding DNA: TGTGCCAGCAGGCGGACTAGCGGCACAGATACGCAGTATTTT. Translating it yields CASRRTSGTDTQYF.

A few counts support this clonotype. The chain employs TRBV20-1 and TRBJ2-3; 9 bases agree with TRBD2. Unmatched junction bases numbered 13, after V lost 3 bases and J lost 6 bases. This CDR3 region has 16 residues. Germline V lookup: CDR1 DFQATT, CDR2 SNEGSKA (reference sequence). CDR3 bases: TGCAGTGCTAGCCACGGACTAAGCGGGAGGTCTGATACGCAGTATTTT. Its protein product is CSASHGLSGRSDTQYF.

This clonotype showed up just a few times. CDR3 loop: CASSHPGTGNQPQHF. The CDR3, as DNA: TGTGCCAGCAGCCACCCCGGGACAGGGAATCAGCCCCAGCATTTT. The chain couples TRBV16 to TRBJ1-5; 9 bases agree with TRBD1. The V and J ends lost 3 bases and 4 bases, in that order; junction bases with no gene match: 4. Per germline, CDR1 KGHSY and CDR2 FQNENV. The CDR3 runs to 15 residues. The variable domain in full, completed from reference TRBV16 and TRBJ1-5, reads GEEVAQTPKHLVRGEGQKAKLYCAPIKGHSYVFWYQQVLKNEFKFLISFQNENVFDETGMPKERFSAKCLPNSPCSLEIQATKLEDSAVYFCASSHPGTGNQPQHFGDGTRLSIL.

The gene calls are TRBV24-1 and TRBJ2-2, with D unresolved. This CDR3 spans 15 amino acids. Germline CDR1 KGHDR, CDR2 SFDVKD. The germline V and J ends were trimmed by 3 bases and 0 bases, with 7 bases remaining between them. The CDR3 reads CATSDPAPNTGELFF. In DNA form, the CDR3 reads TGTGCCACCAGTGATCCGGCGCCGAACACCGGGGAGCTGTTTTTT.

This sequence joins TRBV9 and TRBJ2-2, with D uncertain. This CDR3 comprises 15 residues. Looked up from germline, CDR1 is SGDLS and CDR2 is YYNGEE. V was trimmed by 0 bases and J by 3 bases, leaving 9 bases between them. This CDR3 reads CASSVGETYTGELFF. The CDR3 coding sequence is TGTGCCAGCAGCGTAGGAGAGACTTACACCGGGGAGCTGTTTTTT. The complete variable domain, with remaining parts taken from reference TRBV9 and TRBJ2-2, reads DSGVTQTPKHLITATGQRVTLRCSPRSGDLSVYWYQQSLDQGLQFLIQYYNGEERAKGNILERFSAQQFPDLHSELNLSSLELGDSALYFCASSVGETYTGELFFGEGSRLTVL.

V gene TRBV7-2 combines with J gene TRBJ2-7, with D perhaps TRBD1 or TRBD2 (5 bases each). This CDR3 has 15 amino acids. Trimming removed 5 bases at V and 0 bases at J, with 14 bases between. The V gene's germline CDR1 is SGHTA and CDR2 FQGNSA. CDR3 DNA: TGTGCCAGCAGCCCTAATAAGGGGACCTCCTACGAGCAGTACTTC. Amino acid sequence: CASSPNKGTSYEQYF. Full variable domain (missing parts from reference TRBV7-2 and TRBJ2-7): GAGVSQSPSNKVTEKGKDVELRCDPISGHTALYWYRQSLGQGLEFLIYFQGNSAPDKSGLPSDRFSAERTGGSVSTLTIQRTQQEDSAVYLCASSPNKGTSYEQYFGPGTRLTVT.

This chain connects TRBV6-5 to TRBJ1-4; a weak D match, TRBD1 (6 bases). The germline gives CDR1 MNHEY, CDR2 SVGAGI. The V and J ends lost 3 bases and 4 bases respectively, with 15 bases between them. The CDR3 loop spans 16 amino acids. The CDR3 DNA sequence: TGTGCCAGCAGTTATACCCGGGACAACCTTAATGAAAAACTGTTTTTT. As protein: CASSYTRDNLNEKLFF.

The chain has TRBV20-1 and TRBJ2-5; 10 nucleotides match TRBD1. Germline assignment: CDR1 DFQATT and CDR2 SNEGSKA (reference sequence). The CDR3 runs 14 residues. Unmatched junction bases numbered 9, after V lost 6 bases and J lost 5 bases. The CDR3 DNA reads TGCAGTGCCCTACCCGGGACAGGGGTGGAGACCCAGTACTTC. This codes for CSALPGTGVETQYF.

In its sample, this clonotype was seen a few times. A junction boundary mismatches the germline segment, possibly from a read error. The rearrangement uses TRBV7-2 and TRBJ2-5; tentatively, D is TRBD2 (6 bases). The CDR3 has 14 residues. The germline V gene encodes CDR1 SGHTA and CDR2 FQGNSA. DNA of the CDR3: TGTGCCAGCAGGTTAGGACTACTCCAAGAGACCCAGTACTTC. This gives the protein CASRLGLLQETQYF.

CDR3 sequence: CASRPGQLGNTIYF. CDR3 DNA: TGCGCCAGCAGACCGGGACAGCTTGGAAACACCATATATTTT. The chain is built from TRBV5-1 and TRBJ1-3, with 7 bases aligning to TRBD1. CDR1 is SGHRS, CDR2 YFSETQ, per germline. The ends lost 5 bases at V and 3 bases at J; junction bases unmatched: 5. The CDR3 has 14 amino acids.